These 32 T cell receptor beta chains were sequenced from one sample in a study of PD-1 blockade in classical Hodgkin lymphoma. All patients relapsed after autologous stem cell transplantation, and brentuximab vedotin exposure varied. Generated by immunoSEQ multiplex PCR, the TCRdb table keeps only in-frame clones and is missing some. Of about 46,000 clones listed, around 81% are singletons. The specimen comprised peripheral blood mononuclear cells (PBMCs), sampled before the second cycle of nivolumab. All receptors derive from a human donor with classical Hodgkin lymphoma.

CDR3 DNA sequence: TGCGCCAGCACCCGGGACGGAGCCTCTGGGGCCAACGTCCTGACTTTC. It codes for CASTRDGASGANVLTF. The rearrangement joins TRBV5-1 to TRBJ2-6; either TRBD1 or TRBD2 may fit D (5 bases each). Trimming cost V 6 bases and J 0 bases, with 13 bases left between them. The CDR3 runs 16 residues. From germline, CDR1 is SGHRS and CDR2 YFSETQ.

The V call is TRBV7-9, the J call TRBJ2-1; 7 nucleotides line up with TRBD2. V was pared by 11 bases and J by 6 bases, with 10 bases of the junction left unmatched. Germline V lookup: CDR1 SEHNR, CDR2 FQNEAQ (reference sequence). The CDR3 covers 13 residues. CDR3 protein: CALSFSGGNEQFF. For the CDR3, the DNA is TGTGCCCTAAGCTTTTCGGGGGGCAATGAGCAGTTCTTC.

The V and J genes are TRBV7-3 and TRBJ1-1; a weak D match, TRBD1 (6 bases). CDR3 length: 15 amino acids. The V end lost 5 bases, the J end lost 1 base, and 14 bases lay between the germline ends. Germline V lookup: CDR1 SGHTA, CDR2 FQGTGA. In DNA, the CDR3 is TGTGCCAGCAGCCGGACAGTACTCACGAACACTGAAGCTTTCTTT. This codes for CASSRTVLTNTEAFF.

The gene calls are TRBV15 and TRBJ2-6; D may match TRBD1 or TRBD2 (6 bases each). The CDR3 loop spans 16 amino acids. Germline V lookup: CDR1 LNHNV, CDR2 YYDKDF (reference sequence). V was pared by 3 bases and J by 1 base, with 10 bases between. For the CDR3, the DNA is TGTGCCACCAGCAGGCAGGGGACTTCTGGGGCCAACGTCCTGACTTTC. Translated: CATSRQGTSGANVLTF.

The CDR3 coding sequence is TGTGCCAGCACCCTAGCGGGCCTTAATGAGCAGTTCTTC. It translates to CASTLAGLNEQFF. J is TRBJ2-1 and V is TRBV11-2; TRBD2 agrees at 8 bases. This CDR3 contains 13 residues. From germline, CDR1 is SGHAT and CDR2 FQNNGV. The V gene end was trimmed by 7 bases and the J gene end by 7 bases; junction bases not matched to a gene: 6.

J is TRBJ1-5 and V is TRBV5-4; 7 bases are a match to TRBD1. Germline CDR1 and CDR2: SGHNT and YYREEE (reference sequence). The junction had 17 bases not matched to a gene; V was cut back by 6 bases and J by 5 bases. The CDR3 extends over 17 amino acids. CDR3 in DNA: TGTGCCAGCACCCCTGGGCTTGGCACAGGGGAAGATCAGCCCCAGCATTTT. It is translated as CASTPGLGTGEDQPQHF.

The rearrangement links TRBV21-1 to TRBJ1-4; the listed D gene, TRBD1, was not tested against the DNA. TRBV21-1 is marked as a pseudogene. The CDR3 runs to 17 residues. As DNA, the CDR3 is TGTGCCAGCAGCAAAGCCGACAGGGTTACATCTAATGAAAAACTGTTTTTT. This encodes CASSKADRVTSNEKLFF.

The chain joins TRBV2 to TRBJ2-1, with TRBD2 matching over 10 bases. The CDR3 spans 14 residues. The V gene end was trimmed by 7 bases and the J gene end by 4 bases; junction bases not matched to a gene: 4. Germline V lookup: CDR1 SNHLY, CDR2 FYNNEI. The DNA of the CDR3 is TGTGCCAGCACAGCGGGAGGGACATACAATGAGCAGTTCTTC. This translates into CASTAGGTYNEQFF.

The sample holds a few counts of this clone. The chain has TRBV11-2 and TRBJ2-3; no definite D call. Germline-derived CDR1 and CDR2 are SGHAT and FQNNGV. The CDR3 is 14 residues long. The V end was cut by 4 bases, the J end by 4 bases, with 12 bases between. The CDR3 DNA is TGTGCCAGCAGCTCGAACAGAGGCCCAGATACGCAGTATTTT. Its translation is CASSSNRGPDTQYF.

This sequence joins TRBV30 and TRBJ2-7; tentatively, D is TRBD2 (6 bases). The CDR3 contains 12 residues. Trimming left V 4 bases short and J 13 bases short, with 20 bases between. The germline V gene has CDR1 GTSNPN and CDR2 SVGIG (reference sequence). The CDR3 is CAWTHSSGTLYF. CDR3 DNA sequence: TGTGCCTGGACTCACTCATCCGGGACTCTATACTTC. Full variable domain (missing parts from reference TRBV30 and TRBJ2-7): SQTIHQWPATLVQPVGSPLSLECTVEGTSNPNLYWYRQAAGRGLQLLFYSVGIGQISSEVPQNLSASRPQDRQFILSSKKLLLSDSGFYLCAWTHSSGTLYFGPGTRLTVT.

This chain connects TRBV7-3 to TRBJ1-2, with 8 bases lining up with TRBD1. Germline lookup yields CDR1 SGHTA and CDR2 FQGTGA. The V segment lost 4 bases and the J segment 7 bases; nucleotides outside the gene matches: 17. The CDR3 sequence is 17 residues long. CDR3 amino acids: CASSSYVTIRGPGGYTF. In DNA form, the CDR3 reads TGTGCCAGCAGCTCCTACGTCACCATCAGGGGGCCTGGTGGCTACACCTTC.

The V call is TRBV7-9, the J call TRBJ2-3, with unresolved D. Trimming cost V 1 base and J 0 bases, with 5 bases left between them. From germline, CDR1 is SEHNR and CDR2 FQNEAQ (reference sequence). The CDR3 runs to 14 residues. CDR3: CASSLGSSTDTQYF. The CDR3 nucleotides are TGTGCCAGCAGCTTAGGGAGTAGCACAGATACGCAGTATTTT. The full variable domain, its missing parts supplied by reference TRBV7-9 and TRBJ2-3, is DTGVSQNPRHKITKRGQNVTFRCDPISEHNRLYWYRQTLGQGPEFLTYFQNEAQLEKSRLLSDRFSAERPKGSFSTLEIQRTEQGDSAMYLCASSLGSSTDTQYFGPGTRLTVL.

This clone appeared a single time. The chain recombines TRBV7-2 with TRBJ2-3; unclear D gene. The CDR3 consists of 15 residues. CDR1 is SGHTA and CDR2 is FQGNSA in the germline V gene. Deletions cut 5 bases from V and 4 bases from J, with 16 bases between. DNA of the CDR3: TGTGCCAGCAGCCCAAGTATTGCAGGAGCAGATACGCAGTATTTT. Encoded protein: CASSPSIAGADTQYF.

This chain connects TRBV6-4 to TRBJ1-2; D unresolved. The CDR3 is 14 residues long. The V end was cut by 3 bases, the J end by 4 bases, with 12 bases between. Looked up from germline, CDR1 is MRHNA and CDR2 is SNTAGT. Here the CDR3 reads CASSERGSAYGYTF. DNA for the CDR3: TGTGCCAGCAGTGAACGGGGTTCCGCCTATGGCTACACCTTC.

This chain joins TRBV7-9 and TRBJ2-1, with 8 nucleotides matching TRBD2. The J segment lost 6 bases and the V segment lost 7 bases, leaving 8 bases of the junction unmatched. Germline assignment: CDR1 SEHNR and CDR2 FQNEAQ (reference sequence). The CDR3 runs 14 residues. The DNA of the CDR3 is TGTGCCAGCACGGGGGGGCGGTCCCTCAATGAGCAGTTCTTC. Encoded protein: CASTGGRSLNEQFF.

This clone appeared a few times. The CDR3 here is CASSQALHRVKGYGYTF. In DNA form, the CDR3 reads TGCGCCAGCAGCCAAGCGTTGCACAGGGTTAAGGGCTATGGCTACACCTTC. The chain employs TRBV4-3 and TRBJ1-2; D possibly corresponds to TRBD1 (6 bases). This CDR3 comprises 17 residues. Germline CDR1 reads LGHNA; CDR2 reads YSLEER. Trimming removed 1 base at V and 4 bases at J, with 19 bases between.

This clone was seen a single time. For the CDR3, the DNA is TGTGCCAGCAGCACACCCCTTGGGCTCGGCATCCACGAGCAGTACTTC. It is translated as CASSTPLGLGIHEQYF. V usage is TRBV21-1 and J usage is TRBJ2-7; the table assigns TRBD1, which was not confirmed against the DNA. TRBV21-1 is a known pseudogene. There are 16 residues in the CDR3.

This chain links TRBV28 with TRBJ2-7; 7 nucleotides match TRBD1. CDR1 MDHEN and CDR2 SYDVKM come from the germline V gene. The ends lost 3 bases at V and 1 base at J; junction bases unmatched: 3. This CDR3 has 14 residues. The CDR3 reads CASSLETGSYEQYF. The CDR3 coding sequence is TGTGCCAGCAGTTTGGAGACAGGGTCCTACGAGCAGTACTTC.

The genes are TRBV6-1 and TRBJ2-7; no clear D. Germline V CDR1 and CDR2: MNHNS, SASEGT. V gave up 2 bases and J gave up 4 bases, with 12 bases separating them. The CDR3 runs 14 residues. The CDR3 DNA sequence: TGTGCCAGCAGTGAACTGGTGGTGGGGTACGAGCAGTACTTC. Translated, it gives CASSELVVGYEQYF.

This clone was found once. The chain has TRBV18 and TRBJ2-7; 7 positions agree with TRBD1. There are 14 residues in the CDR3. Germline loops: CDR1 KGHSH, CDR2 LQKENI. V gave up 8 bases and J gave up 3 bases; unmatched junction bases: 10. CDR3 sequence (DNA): TGTGCCAGCGCGGAGTCAGGGGGTGGCTACGAGCAGTACTTC. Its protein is CASAESGGGYEQYF.

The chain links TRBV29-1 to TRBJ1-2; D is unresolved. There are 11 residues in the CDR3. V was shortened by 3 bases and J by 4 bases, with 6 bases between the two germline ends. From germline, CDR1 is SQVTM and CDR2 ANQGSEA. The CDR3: CSVDLGYGYTF. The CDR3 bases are TGCAGCGTTGATTTGGGCTATGGCTACACCTTC.

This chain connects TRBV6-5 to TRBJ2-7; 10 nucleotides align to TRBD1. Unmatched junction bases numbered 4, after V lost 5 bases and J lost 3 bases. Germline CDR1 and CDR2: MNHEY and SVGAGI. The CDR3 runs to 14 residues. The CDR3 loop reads CASSGDRGVYEQYF. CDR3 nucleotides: TGTGCCAGCAGTGGGGACAGGGGAGTCTACGAGCAGTACTTC.

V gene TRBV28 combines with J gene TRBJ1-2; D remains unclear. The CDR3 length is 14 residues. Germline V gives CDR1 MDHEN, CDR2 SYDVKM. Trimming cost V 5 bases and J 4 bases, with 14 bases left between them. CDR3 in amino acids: CASSLVSPGYGYTF. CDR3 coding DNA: TGTGCCAGCAGTCTCGTCTCCCCTGGCTATGGCTACACCTTC.

The CDR3 spells CASRLRDRYSPLHF. For the CDR3, the DNA is TGTGCCAGCAGACTCCGGGACAGATATTCACCCCTCCACTTT. The chain employs TRBV2 and TRBJ1-6, with 7 bases that match TRBD1. This CDR3 has 14 amino acids. V lost 6 bases, J lost 8 bases, and 7 bases stayed unmatched. Germline V lookup: CDR1 SNHLY, CDR2 FYNNEI.

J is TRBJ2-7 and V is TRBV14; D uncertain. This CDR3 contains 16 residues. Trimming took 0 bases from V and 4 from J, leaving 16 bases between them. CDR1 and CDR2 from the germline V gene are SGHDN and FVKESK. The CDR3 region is CASSQDGGFIGYEQYF. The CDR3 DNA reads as TGTGCCAGCAGCCAAGATGGCGGATTTATCGGATACGAGCAGTACTTC. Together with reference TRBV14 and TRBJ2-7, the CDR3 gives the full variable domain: EAGVTQFPSHSVIEKGQTVTLRCDPISGHDNLYWYRRVMGKEIKFLLHFVKESKQDESGMPNNRFLAERTGGTYSTLKVQPAELEDSGVYFCASSQDGGFIGYEQYFGPGTRLTVT.

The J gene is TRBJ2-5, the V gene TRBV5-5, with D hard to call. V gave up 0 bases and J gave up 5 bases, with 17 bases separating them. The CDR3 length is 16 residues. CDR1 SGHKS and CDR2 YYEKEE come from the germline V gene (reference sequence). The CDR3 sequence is CASSLGAPGRMETQYF. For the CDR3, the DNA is TGTGCCAGCAGCTTGGGAGCTCCTGGACGTATGGAGACCCAGTACTTC.

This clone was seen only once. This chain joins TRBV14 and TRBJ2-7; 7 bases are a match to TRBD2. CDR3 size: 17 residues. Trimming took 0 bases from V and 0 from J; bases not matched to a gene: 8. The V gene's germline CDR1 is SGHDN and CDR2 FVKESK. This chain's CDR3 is CASSQEPSGLYSYEQYF. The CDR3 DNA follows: TGTGCCAGCAGCCAAGAACCTAGCGGATTATACTCCTACGAGCAGTACTTC.

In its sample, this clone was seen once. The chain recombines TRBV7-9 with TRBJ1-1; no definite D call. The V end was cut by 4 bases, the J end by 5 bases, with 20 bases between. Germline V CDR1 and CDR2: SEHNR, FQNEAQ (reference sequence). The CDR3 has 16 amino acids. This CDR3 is CASSSPGFGQWTEAFF. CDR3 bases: TGTGCCAGCAGCTCCCCAGGCTTCGGGCAGTGGACTGAAGCTTTCTTT.

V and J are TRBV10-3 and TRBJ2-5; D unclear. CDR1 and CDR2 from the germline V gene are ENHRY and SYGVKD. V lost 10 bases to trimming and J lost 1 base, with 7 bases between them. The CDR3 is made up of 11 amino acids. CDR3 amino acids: CATAIQETQYF. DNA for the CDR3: TGTGCCACCGCAATCCAAGAGACCCAGTACTTC.

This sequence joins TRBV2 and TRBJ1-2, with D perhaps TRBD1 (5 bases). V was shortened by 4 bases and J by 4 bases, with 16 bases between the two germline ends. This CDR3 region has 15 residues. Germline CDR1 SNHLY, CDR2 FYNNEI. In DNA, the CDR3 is TGTGCCAGCAGTGCATCCGGGGGATTCGGCTATGGCTACACCTTC. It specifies CASSASGGFGYGYTF.

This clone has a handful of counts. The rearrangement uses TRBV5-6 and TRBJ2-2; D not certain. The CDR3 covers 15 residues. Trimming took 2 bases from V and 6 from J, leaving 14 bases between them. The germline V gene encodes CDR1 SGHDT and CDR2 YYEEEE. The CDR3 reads CASSLNLLSAGELFF. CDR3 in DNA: TGTGCCAGCAGCTTAAACCTTTTGAGTGCCGGGGAGCTGTTTTTT.

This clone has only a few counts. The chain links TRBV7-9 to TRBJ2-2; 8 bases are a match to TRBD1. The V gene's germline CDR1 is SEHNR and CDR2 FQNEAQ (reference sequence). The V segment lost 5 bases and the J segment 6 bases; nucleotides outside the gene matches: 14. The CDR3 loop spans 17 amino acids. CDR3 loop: CASSGSVRGRVAGELFF. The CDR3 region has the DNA TGTGCCAGCAGCGGAAGTGTCAGGGGGCGAGTGGCCGGGGAGCTGTTTTTT.